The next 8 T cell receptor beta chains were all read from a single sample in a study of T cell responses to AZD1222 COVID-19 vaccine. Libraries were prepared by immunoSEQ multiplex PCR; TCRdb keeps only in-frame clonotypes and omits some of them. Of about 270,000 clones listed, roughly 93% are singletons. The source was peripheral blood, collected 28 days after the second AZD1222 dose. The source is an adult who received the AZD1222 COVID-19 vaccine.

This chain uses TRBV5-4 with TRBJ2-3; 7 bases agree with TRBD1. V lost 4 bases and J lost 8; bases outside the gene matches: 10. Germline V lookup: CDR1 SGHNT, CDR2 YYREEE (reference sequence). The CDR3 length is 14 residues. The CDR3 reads CASSLRTGAGTQYF. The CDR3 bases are TGTGCCAGCAGCCTCCGGACAGGCGCAGGTACGCAGTATTTT.

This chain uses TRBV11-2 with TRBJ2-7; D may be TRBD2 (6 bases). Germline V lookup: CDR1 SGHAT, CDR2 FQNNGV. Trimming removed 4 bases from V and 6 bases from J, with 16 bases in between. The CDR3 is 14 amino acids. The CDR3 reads CASSSFSGGLEQYF. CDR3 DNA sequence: TGTGCCAGCAGCTCCTTCAGTGGGGGACTCGAGCAGTACTTC.

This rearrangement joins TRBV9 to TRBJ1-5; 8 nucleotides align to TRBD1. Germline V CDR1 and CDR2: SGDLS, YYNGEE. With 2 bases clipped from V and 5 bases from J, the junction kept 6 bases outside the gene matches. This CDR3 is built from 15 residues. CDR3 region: CASSVGTGPHQPQHF. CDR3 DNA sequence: TGTGCCAGCAGCGTGGGGACAGGACCCCATCAGCCCCAGCATTTT.

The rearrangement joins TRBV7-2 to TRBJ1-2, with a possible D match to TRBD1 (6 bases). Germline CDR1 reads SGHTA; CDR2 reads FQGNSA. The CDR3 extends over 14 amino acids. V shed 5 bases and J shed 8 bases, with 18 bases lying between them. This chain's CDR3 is CASSPGRRGGGYTF. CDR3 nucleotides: TGTGCCAGCAGCCCGGGCCGCAGGGGCGGGGGCTACACCTTC.

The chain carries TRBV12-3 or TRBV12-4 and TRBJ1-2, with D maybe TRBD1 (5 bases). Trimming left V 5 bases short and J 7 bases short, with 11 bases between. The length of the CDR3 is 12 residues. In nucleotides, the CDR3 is TGTGCCAGCAGTGAACCAGGGTTTGGCTACACCTTC. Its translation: CASSEPGFGYTF.

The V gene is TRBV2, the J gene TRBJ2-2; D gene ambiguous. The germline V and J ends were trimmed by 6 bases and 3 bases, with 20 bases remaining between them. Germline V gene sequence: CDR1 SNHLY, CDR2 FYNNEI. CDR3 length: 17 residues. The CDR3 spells CASRAFKVDLHTGELFF. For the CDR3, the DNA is TGTGCCAGCAGAGCATTTAAGGTCGACCTTCACACCGGGGAGCTGTTTTTT.

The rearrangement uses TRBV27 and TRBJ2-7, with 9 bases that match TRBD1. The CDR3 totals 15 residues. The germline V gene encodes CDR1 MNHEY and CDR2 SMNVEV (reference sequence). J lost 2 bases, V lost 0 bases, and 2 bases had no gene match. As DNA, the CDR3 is TGTGCCAGCAGTTTATCGGACAGGGGTACCTACGAGCAGTACTTC. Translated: CASSLSDRGTYEQYF.

CDR3 bases: TGTGCCAGCAGCCCCCTCCTCGGGGGCCCCATGGGCACCGGGGAGCTGTTTTTT. Amino acids: CASSPLLGGPMGTGELFF. The V call is TRBV13, the J call TRBJ2-2; possibly TRBD1 or TRBD2 for D (6 bases each). The V gene lost 5 bases and the J gene lost 4 bases, with 23 bases spanning the gap. The germline gives CDR1 PRHDT, CDR2 FYEKMQ (reference sequence). The CDR3 consists of 18 residues.